One and the same sample provided the 14 T cell receptor beta chains below, sequenced in a study of CD8 T cells in ankylosing spondylitis. Study conclusions and caveats: For ankylosing spondylitis blood, a TCR beta motif of roughly 8 highly homologous variants appeared characteristic.

Antigens of these TCRs are unknown. TCRdb ran MiXCR on the 5' RACE reads and lists one entry per CDR3 protein. The sample holds roughly 370,000 distinct CDR3 sequences, around 24% seen once. Sample: blood, either unsorted or a sorted T cell fraction (not recorded which). Receptors were obtained from a male donor with ankylosing spondylitis.

The V gene is TRBV20-1, the J gene TRBJ2-7, with TRBD1 as a possible D gene (6 bases). Deletions cut 3 bases from V and 4 bases from J, with 16 bases between. The CDR3 is made up of 14 amino acids. Germline V gene sequence: CDR1 DFQATT, CDR2 SNEGSKA (reference sequence). For the CDR3, the DNA is TGCAGTGCTAGGGGCCACAGGGATCGGTACGAGCAGTACTTC. Translated, it gives CSARGHRDRYEQYF.

This clonotype was observed a few times. This chain connects TRBV20-1 to TRBJ1-5; no definite D call. V lost 0 bases to trimming and J lost 0 bases, with 9 bases between them. The CDR3 consists of 15 residues. Germline V CDR1 and CDR2: DFQATT, SNEGSKA (reference sequence). CDR3 residues: CSARDGGYSNQPQHF. The CDR3 bases are TGCAGTGCTAGAGATGGTGGTTATAGCAATCAGCCCCAGCATTTT.

The gene calls are TRBV6-1 and TRBJ2-3, with TRBD1 identical over 9 bases. Losses at the gene ends were 6 bases for V and 6 bases for J; bases not matched to a gene: 13. The CDR3 has 16 residues. Germline V gene sequence: CDR1 MNHNS, CDR2 SASEGT. The CDR3 protein is CASSDRGRTGDDTQYF. DNA for the CDR3: TGTGCCAGCAGCGATAGGGGTAGGACAGGGGATGATACGCAGTATTTT.

In nucleotides, the CDR3 is TGCAGCGTTGATCCGGCAGGCTACGAGCAGTACTTC. It encodes CSVDPAGYEQYF. The chain has TRBV29-1 and TRBJ2-7; D call uncertain. The CDR3 loop spans 12 amino acids. The V end was cut by 3 bases, the J end by 3 bases, with 9 bases between. The germline V gene encodes CDR1 SQVTM and CDR2 ANQGSEA.

For the CDR3, the DNA is TGTGCCATCAGACAGGGGACTAGCACAGATACGCAGTATTTT. This codes for CAIRQGTSTDTQYF. The chain couples TRBV10-3 to TRBJ2-3; possibly TRBD1 for D (7 bases). The germline V and J ends were trimmed by 6 bases and 0 bases, with 10 bases remaining between them. The CDR3 consists of 14 residues. The germline gives CDR1 ENHRY, CDR2 SYGVKD.

This clonotype has only a few counts. The V and J genes are TRBV28 and TRBJ2-1, with a tentative D call TRBD2 (5 bases). The CDR3 extends over 14 amino acids. V gave up 8 bases and J gave up 5 bases, with 16 bases separating them. Germline V gene data show CDR1 as MDHEN and CDR2 as SYDVKM. In DNA, the CDR3 is TGTGCCAGCTCCTCCAGCGGACCCAACAATGAGCAGTTCTTC. Amino acids: CASSSSGPNNEQFF.

The CDR3 DNA sequence: TGCAGCGTTGAACTGGGGGGGGTGGAGCAGTACTTC. Its protein product is CSVELGGVEQYF. This chain joins TRBV29-1 and TRBJ2-7; 7 nucleotides align to TRBD2. The CDR3 sequence is 12 residues long. Per the germline V gene, CDR1 is SQVTM and CDR2 is ANQGSEA. Trimming removed 2 bases from V and 7 bases from J; junction bases left unmatched: 5.

The chain is built from TRBV20-1 and TRBJ2-1, with D unclear. The germline CDR1 and CDR2 sequences are DFQATT and SNEGSKA (reference sequence). Trimming took off 6 bases at V and 6 bases at J, with 6 bases between the two ends. The CDR3 loop spans 10 amino acids. The CDR3 here is CSAKSNEQFF. The CDR3 DNA reads as TGCAGTGCAAAAAGCAATGAGCAGTTCTTC.

This clonotype was detected ten times or more. J is TRBJ1-4 and V is TRBV5-8; 7 nucleotides line up with TRBD1. V gave up 0 bases and J gave up 5 bases; unmatched junction bases: 1. The CDR3 consists of 14 residues. Germline V CDR1 and CDR2: SGHTS, YDEGEE. In DNA, the CDR3 is TGTGCCAGCAGCTTGGAACAGGGGAATGAAAAACTGTTTTTT. This gives the protein CASSLEQGNEKLFF.

This clonotype appeared many times. The rearrangement links TRBV24-1 to TRBJ2-7; 7 nucleotides agree with TRBD2. The germline gives CDR1 KGHDR, CDR2 SFDVKD. The CDR3 has 15 amino acids. V lost 1 base, J lost 2 bases, and 4 bases stayed unmatched. The CDR3 DNA sequence: TGTGCCACCAGTGATTTTACGCGGGAGACCTACGAGCAGTACTTC. Its protein is CATSDFTRETYEQYF.

The rearrangement links TRBV18 to TRBJ1-1; weak D call: TRBD1 (6 bases). This CDR3 is 13 amino acids long. V was clipped by 2 bases and J by 10 bases, with 14 bases between them. Germline CDR1 KGHSH, CDR2 LQKENI. The CDR3 region is CASSPDGGQRAFF. DNA for the CDR3: TGTGCCAGCTCACCAGACGGGGGCCAGAGAGCTTTCTTT.

The chain has TRBV20-1 and TRBJ1-5; TRBD1 might be the D (5 bases). The V end lost 3 bases, the J end lost 0 bases, and 12 bases lay between the germline ends. Germline CDR1 DFQATT, CDR2 SNEGSKA (reference sequence). The CDR3 covers 15 residues. The CDR3 protein is CSASSRVSSNQPQHF. The DNA for the CDR3 is TGCAGTGCTAGTAGCAGGGTTAGTAGCAATCAGCCCCAGCATTTT.

This chain uses TRBV29-1 with TRBJ1-1, with 9 bases identical to TRBD1. Germline assignment: CDR1 SQVTM and CDR2 ANQGSEA. The V gene end was trimmed by 8 bases and the J gene end by 8 bases; junction bases not matched to a gene: 12. The length of the CDR3 is 13 residues. The CDR3 spells CSSQTGGGEEAFF. The CDR3 DNA sequence: TGCAGCTCGCAGACAGGGGGGGGAGAAGAAGCTTTCTTT.

V usage is TRBV6-1 and J usage is TRBJ2-3; a weak D match, TRBD1 (6 bases). CDR1 and CDR2 (germline): MNHNS, SASEGT. The CDR3 is 16 amino acids. Trimming cost V 5 bases and J 4 bases, with 19 bases left between them. For the CDR3, the DNA is TGTGCCAGCAGTCTCAACAGGGTAACGGCTTCAGATACGCAGTATTTT. Translated, it gives CASSLNRVTASDTQYF.